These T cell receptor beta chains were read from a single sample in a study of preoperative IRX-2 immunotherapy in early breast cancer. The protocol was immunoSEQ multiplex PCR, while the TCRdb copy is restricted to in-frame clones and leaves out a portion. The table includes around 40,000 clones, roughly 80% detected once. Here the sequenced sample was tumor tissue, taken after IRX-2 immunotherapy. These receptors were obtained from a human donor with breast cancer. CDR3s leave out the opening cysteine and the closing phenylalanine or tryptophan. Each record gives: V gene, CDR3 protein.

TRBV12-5,ASGFGQGGTYEQY
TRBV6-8,ASTIRGNTEAF
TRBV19,ASSIPGASTLPGYT
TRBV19,ASGTLQGTDTQY
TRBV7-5,ASIPEGEWSYNEQF
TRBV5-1,ASSYLDRQEGDTQY
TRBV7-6,ASSLAGLGGGETQY
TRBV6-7,ASRKAGGSGEQY
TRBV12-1,ASPGSALSSGNTIY
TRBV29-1,SAMGGRDEQY
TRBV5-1,ASSLAGGNQETQY
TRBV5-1,ASSLFPVTSGSPYEQY
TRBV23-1,ASSQDSRLYGYT
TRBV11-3,ASSSYDRSHEQY
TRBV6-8,ASSYSGTSGGAEQF
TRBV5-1,ASSLVGGRSTDTQY
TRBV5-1,ASSPTTGLYQETQY
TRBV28,ASSLQGATGYT
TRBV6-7,ASSEGAGEKLF
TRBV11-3,ASSLAGTEETQY
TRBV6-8,ASSARQADGYT
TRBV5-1,ASSIQGLNTEAF
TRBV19,ASSTAPLAGGPRAKNIQY
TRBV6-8,ASSYSNWDTSSYEQY
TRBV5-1,ASSYPRGTGELF
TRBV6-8,ASSVDSFYEQY
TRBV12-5,ASRTGFTGELF
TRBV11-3,ASSQVAGDYQPQH
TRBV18,ASSTLSIGVGYEQY
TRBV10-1,ASSVGTLSGEQY
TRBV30,AWIPGRNRGNTEAF
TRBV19,ASSTDRGRSNGYT
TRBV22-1,ASSLARGNGANVLT
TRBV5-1,ASRAGTFVLSPLH
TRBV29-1,SVDATGAVWTEAF
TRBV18,ASSPRAEGYEQY
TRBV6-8,ASSRQGEAKKLF
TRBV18,ASSPVTSASNEQF
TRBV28,ASSPLRGPYEQY
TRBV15,ATSRSRGQGGTGELF
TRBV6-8,ASSGTSGRGGEQY
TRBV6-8,ASSPRTLYNEQF
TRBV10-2,ASRSSGSDTQY
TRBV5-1,ASSQEARYNEQF
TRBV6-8,AGNKNGIRNQPQH
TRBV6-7,ASSKGRGSGELF
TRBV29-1,SFGDRDHGYT
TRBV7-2,ASSLRRAGGGLYNEQF